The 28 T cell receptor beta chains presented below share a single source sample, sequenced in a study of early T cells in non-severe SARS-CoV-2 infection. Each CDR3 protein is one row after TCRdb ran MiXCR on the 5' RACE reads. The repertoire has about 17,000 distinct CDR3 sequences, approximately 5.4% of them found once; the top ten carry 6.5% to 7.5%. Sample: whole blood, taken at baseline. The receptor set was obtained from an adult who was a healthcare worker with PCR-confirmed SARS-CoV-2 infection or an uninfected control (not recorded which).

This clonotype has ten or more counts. CDR3: CASSTVGLRNTIYF. CDR3 nucleotide sequence: TGTGCCAGCAGCACTGTGGGGCTTAGAAACACCATATATTTT. The V and J genes are TRBV6-5 and TRBJ1-3, with D possibly TRBD1 on 5 matching bases. V lost 6 bases to trimming and J lost 5 bases, with 14 bases between them. Germline-derived CDR1 and CDR2 are MNHEY and SVGAGI. This CDR3 is built from 14 residues.

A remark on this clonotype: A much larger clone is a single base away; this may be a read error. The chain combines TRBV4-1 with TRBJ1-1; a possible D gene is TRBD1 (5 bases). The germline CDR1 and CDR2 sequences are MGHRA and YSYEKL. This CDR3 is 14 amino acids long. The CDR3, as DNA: TGCACCAGCAGCCAATCTGGGGCTGATACTGAAGCTTTCTTT. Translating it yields CTSSQSGADTEAFF.

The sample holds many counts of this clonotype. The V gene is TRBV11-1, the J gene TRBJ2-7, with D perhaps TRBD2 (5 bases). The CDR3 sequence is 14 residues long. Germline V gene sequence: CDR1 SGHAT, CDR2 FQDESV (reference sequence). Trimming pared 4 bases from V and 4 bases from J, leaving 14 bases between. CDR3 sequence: CASSSAGPPYEQYF. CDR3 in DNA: TGTGCCAGCAGCTCGGCGGGCCCGCCGTACGAGCAGTACTTC.

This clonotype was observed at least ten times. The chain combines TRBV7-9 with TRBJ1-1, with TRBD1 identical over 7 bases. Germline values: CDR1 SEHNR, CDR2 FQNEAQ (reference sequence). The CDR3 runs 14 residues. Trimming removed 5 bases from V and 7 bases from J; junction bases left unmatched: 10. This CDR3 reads CASSGRQGLGEAFF. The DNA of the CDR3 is TGTGCCAGCAGCGGACGACAGGGTCTCGGTGAAGCTTTCTTT.

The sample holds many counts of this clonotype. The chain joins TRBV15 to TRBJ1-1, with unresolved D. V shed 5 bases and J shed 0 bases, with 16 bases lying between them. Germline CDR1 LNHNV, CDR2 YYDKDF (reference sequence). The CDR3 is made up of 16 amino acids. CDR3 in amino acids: CATSGPNIGMNTEAFF. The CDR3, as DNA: TGTGCCACCAGCGGACCAAATATCGGCATGAACACTGAAGCTTTCTTT.

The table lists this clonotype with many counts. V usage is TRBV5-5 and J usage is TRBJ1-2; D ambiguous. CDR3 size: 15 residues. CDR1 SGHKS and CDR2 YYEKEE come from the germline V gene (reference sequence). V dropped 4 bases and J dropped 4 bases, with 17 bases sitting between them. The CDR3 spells CASSLPLEGGYGYTF. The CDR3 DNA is TGTGCCAGCAGCCTCCCTTTGGAGGGAGGCTATGGCTACACCTTC.

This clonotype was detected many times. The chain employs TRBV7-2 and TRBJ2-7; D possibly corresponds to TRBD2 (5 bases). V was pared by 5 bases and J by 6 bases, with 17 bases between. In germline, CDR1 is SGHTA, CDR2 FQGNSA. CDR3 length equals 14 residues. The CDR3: CASSPAGIPLEQYF. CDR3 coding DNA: TGTGCCAGCAGCCCCGCCGGGATTCCCCTCGAGCAGTACTTC.

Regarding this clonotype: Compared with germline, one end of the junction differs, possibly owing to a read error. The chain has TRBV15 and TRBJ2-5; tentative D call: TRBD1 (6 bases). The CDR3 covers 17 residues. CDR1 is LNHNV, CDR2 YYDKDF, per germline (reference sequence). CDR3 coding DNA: TGTACCACCAGCATAGGGGCACAGGGAACACCCCAAGAGACCCAGTACTTC. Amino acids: CTTSIGAQGTPQETQYF.

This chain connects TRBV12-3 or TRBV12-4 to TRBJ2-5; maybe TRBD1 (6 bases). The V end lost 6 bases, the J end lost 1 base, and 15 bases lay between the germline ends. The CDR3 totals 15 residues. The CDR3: CASRLGTSPQETQYF. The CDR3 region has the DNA TGTGCCAGCAGGCTCGGGACAAGTCCCCAAGAGACCCAGTACTTC.

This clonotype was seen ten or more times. CDR3 loop: CASSLTPSGDIDTQYF. The CDR3 DNA reads TGTGCCAGCAGCTTAACCCCTTCGGGGGACATAGATACGCAGTATTTT. The J gene is TRBJ2-3, the V gene TRBV7-3; D may correspond to TRBD1 or TRBD2 (6 bases each). The V gene's germline CDR1 is SGHTA and CDR2 FQGTGA. This CDR3 contains 16 residues. Trimming left V 0 bases short and J 5 bases short, with 15 bases between.

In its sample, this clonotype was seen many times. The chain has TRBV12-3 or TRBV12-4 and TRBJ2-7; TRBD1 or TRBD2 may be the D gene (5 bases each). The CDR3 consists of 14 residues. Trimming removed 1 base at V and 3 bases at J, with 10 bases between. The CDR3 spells CASSLGDPVYEQYF. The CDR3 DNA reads TGTGCCAGCAGTTTAGGGGACCCTGTCTACGAGCAGTACTTC.

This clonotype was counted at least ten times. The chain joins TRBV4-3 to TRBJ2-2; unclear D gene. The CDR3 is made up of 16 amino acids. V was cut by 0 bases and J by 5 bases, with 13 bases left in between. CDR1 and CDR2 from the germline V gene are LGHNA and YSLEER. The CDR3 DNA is TGCGCCAGCAGCCAAGATCCCCCCACAGTTACCGGGGAGCTGTTTTTT. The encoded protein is CASSQDPPTVTGELFF.

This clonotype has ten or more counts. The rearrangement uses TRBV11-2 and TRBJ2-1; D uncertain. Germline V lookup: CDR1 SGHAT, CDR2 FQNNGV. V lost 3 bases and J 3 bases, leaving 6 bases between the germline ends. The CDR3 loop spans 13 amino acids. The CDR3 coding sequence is TGTGCCAGCAGCTTCGGGTTCTACAATGAGCAGTTCTTC. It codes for CASSFGFYNEQFF.

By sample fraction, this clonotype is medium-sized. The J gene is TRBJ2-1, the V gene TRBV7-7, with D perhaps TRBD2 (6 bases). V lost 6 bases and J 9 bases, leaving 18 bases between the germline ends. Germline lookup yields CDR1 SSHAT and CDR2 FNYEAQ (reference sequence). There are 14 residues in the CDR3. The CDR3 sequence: CASSRGGASGEQFF. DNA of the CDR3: TGTGCCAGCAGTCGCGGAGGGGCATCCGGTGAGCAGTTCTTC.

The CDR3 DNA sequence: TGCAGTGCTAAAGACACCCGGGTGCCTCAAGAGACCCAGTACTTC. Amino acid sequence: CSAKDTRVPQETQYF. The chain carries TRBV20-1 and TRBJ2-5, with D unresolved. Trimming pared 4 bases from V and 2 bases from J, leaving 17 bases between. The CDR3 extends over 15 amino acids. Per the germline V gene, CDR1 is DFQATT and CDR2 is SNEGSKA (reference sequence).

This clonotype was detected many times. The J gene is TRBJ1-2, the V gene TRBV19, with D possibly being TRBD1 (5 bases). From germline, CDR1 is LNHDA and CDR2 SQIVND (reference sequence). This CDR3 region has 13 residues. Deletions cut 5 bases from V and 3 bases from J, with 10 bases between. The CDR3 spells CASSDGTDYGYTF. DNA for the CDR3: TGTGCCAGTAGTGACGGGACGGACTATGGCTACACCTTC.

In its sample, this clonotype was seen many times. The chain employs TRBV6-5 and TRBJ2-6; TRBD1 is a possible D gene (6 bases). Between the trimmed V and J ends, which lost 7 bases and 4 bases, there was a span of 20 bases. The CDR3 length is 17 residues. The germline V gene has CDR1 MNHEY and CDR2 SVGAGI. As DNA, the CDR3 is TGTGCCAGCACTCTGGACAGAGGCCCATCCGGGGCCAACGTCCTGACTTTC. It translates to CASTLDRGPSGANVLTF.

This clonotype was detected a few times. CDR3 protein: CSAVLLRSLGYTF. The CDR3 DNA is TGCAGTGCTGTCCTTTTGCGTTCACTCGGCTACACCTTC. V is TRBV20-1 and J is TRBJ1-2; no definite D call. CDR1 is DFQATT, CDR2 SNEGSKA, per germline (reference sequence). This CDR3 has 13 amino acids. V lost 5 bases, J lost 8 bases, and 18 bases lay in between.

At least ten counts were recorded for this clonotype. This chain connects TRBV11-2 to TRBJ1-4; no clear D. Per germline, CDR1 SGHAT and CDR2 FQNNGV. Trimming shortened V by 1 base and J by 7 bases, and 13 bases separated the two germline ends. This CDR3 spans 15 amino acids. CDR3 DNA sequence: TGTGCCAGCAGCTTAGGATCTGCGCGAGGTGAAAAACTGTTTTTT. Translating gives CASSLGSARGEKLFF.

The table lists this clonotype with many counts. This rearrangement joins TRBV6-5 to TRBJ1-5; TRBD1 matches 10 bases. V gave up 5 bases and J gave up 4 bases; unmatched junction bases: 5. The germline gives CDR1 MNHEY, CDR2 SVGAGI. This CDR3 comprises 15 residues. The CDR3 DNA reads TGTGCCAGCAGTCAGGGGACAGGGGAAAATCAGCCCCAGCATTTT. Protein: CASSQGTGENQPQHF.

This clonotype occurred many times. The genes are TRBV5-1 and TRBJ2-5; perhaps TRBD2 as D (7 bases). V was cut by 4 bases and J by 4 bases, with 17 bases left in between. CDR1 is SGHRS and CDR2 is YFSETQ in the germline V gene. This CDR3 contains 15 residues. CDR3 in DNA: TGCGCCAGCAGCACGGGGGGCCTGTTCGGAGAGACCCAGTACTTC. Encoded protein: CASSTGGLFGETQYF.

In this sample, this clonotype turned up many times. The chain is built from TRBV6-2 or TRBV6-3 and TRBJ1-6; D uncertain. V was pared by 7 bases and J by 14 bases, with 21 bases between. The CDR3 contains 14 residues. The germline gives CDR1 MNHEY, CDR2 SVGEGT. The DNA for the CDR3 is TGTGCCAGCACCACGAGCCGGGCAGGCGGGGCCCTCCACTTT. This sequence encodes CASTTSRAGGALHF.

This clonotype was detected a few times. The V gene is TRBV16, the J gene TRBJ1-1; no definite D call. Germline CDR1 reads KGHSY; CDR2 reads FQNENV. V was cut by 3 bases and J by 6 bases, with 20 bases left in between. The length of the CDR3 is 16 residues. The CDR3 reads CASSQGNPGSGAEAFF. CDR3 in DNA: TGTGCCAGCAGCCAGGGGAACCCGGGGTCTGGGGCTGAAGCTTTCTTT.

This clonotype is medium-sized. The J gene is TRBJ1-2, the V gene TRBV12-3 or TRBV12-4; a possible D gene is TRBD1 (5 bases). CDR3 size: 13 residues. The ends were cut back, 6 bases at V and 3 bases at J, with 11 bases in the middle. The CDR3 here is CASSTGLYYGYTF. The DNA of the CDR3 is TGTGCCAGCAGCACGGGACTCTACTATGGCTACACCTTC.

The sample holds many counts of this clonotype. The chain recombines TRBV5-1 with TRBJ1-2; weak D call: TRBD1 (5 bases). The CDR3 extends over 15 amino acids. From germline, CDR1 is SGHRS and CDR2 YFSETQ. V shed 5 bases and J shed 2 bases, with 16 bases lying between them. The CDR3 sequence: CASRAPQEGNYGYTF. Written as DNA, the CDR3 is TGCGCCAGCAGAGCACCTCAGGAGGGGAACTATGGCTACACCTTC.

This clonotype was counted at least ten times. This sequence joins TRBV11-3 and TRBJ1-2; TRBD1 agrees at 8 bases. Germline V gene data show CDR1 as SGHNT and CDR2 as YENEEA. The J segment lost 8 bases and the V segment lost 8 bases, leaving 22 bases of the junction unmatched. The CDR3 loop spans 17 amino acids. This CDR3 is CASESGDRSRQVGGYTF. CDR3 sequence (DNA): TGTGCCAGCGAGTCGGGGGACAGGAGCCGTCAAGTGGGAGGCTACACCTTC.

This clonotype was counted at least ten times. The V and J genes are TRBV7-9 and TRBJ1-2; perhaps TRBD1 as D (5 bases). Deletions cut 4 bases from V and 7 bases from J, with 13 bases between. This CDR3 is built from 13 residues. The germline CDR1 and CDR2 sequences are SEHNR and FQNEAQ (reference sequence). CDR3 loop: CASSSDSSGGYTF. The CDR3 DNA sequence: TGTGCCAGCAGCTCAGACAGCAGCGGTGGCTACACCTTC.

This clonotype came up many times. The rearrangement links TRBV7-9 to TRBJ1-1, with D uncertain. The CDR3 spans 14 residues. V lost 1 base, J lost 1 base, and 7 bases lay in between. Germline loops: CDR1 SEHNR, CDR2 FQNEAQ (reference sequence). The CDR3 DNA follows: TGTGCCAGCAGCTTAGTGGAGGGGAACACTGAAGCTTTCTTT. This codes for CASSLVEGNTEAFF.